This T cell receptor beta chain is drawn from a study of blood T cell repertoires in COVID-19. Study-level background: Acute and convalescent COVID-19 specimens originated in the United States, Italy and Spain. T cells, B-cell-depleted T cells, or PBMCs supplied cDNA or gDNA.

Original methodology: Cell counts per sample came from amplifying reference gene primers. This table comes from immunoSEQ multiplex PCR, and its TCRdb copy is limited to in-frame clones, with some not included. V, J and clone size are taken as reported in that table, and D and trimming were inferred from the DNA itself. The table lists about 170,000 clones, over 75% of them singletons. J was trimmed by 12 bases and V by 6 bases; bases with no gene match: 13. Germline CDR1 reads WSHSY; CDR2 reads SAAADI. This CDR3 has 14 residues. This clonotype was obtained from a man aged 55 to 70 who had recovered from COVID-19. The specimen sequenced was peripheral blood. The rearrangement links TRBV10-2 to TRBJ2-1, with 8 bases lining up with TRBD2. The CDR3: CASSPGLDEVVQFF. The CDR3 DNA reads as TGCGCCAGCAGCCCGGGACTAGATGAGGTAGTGCAGTTCTTC.